This T cell receptor (beta chain) was recovered during a study of cytomegalovirus exposure and HLA in healthy donors. 60 Vbeta and 13 Jbeta primers were used in PCR. Authors' analysis steps: Unique TCR beta chains totaled roughly 79 million in a later count, with roughly 11 million of them shared. The method was immunoSEQ multiplex PCR; TCRdb's version includes in-frame clones alone and lacks a portion of them. The DNA gave D and trimming, while V, J and clone size come from that table. The sample holds under 200,000 clones; 60% to 80% are singletons and the top ten take less than 5.5%. The germline V and J ends were trimmed by 4 bases and 7 bases, with 8 bases remaining between them. Germline CDR1 reads SGHRS; CDR2 reads YFSETQ. This CDR3 contains 11 residues.

Sequencing was performed on PBMCs. The rearrangement joins TRBV5-1 to TRBJ1-2; D gene ambiguous. This receptor was obtained from a male donor in good health and CMV-seronegative. The CDR3, as DNA: TGCGCCAGCAGCGAGACAAGTGGCTACACCTTC. This sequence encodes CASSETSGYTF.